This TCR beta chain was captured in a study of blood T cells in healthy people across ages. Together with a sample-barcoded 5' primer, a J-beta primer mix was included in a second PCR lasting about 6 to 11 cycles. No fewer than 3 million CDR3-containing paired-end reads came from each sample. TCRdb reprocessed the 5' RACE reads with MiXCR, giving one entry per CDR3 protein. The sample holds 780,000 or so distinct CDR3 sequences, roughly three fifths seen once. The CDR3 has 15 amino acids. Deletions cut 1 base from V and 0 bases from J, with 10 bases between. Regarding this clonotype: The antigen is unknown.

Notes on the study in general: Higher diversity and more naive CD4+ cells were features of long-lived donors, compared to aged donors. It was not possible, with unsorted PBMCs, to conclusively compare naive and antigen-experienced cells.

This chain uses TRBV12-3 or TRBV12-4 with TRBJ2-7; the D is unclear. This TCR was recovered from a man between 35 and 55 years old in good health. Material for sequencing was blood. This CDR3 reads CASSLGPLSSYEQYF. CDR3 in DNA: TGTGCCAGCAGTTTAGGGCCACTGAGCTCCTACGAGCAGTACTTC.